One and the same sample provided the 30 T cell receptor beta chains below, sequenced in a study of T-cell reconstitution after alpha-beta-depleted transplantation in children. The TCRbeta library was prepared with unique molecular identifiers. One entry per CDR3 protein, called by TCRdb with MiXCR from the PCR reads. Of 800,000 to 1,000,000 distinct CDR3 sequences listed, about 29% are singletons. The sample here was PBMCs, mostly from graft donor cells, taken 360 days after TCRalphabeta/CD19-depleted stem cell transplant. The receptors originated from a boy under three years old who had a stem cell transplant for SCID, so the T cells may come from the graft donor.

The CDR3 reads CAISGTGMDEQYF. The CDR3 DNA is TGTGCCATCAGTGGGACAGGCATGGACGAGCAGTACTTC. This rearrangement joins TRBV10-3 to TRBJ2-7, with 7 bases aligning to TRBD1. The ends lost 4 bases at V and 5 bases at J; junction bases unmatched: 5. This CDR3 region has 13 residues. Looked up from germline, CDR1 is ENHRY and CDR2 is SYGVKD.

Ten or more counts support this clonotype. The gene calls are TRBV7-9 and TRBJ2-5, with D tentatively TRBD1 (6 bases). Germline-derived CDR1 and CDR2 are SEHNR and FQNEAQ (reference sequence). Trimming left V 3 bases short and J 4 bases short, with 12 bases between. This CDR3 is 14 amino acids long. Here the CDR3 DNA reads TGTGCCAGCAGCTTCGGTACAGGGCGAGAGACCCAGTACTTC. As protein: CASSFGTGRETQYF.

V and J are TRBV9 and TRBJ1-4; D gene ambiguous. Germline CDR1 SGDLS, CDR2 YYNGEE. Trimming shortened V by 1 base and J by 8 bases, and 12 bases separated the two germline ends. The CDR3 runs to 14 residues. The CDR3 DNA reads TGTGCCAGCAGCGTAAGGGCCTCGGGAGAAAAACTGTTTTTT. This translates into CASSVRASGEKLFF.

About this clonotype: One end of the junction varies from germline; a read error may be responsible. The rearrangement uses TRBV7-2 and TRBJ1-2; possible D gene TRBD1, 6 bases. CDR1 SGHTA and CDR2 FQGNSA come from the germline V gene. CDR3 length: 16 residues. The CDR3 sequence: CASSTTGTMKGYGYPF. DNA for the CDR3: TGTGCCAGCAGCACAACCGGGACAATGAAGGGCTATGGCTACCCCTTC.

This clonotype was picked up a small number of times. The chain combines TRBV29-1 with TRBJ1-1, with a possible D match to TRBD1 (5 bases). V shed 5 bases and J shed 1 base, with 11 bases lying between them. The germline CDR1 and CDR2 sequences are SQVTM and ANQGSEA. The CDR3 is made up of 13 amino acids. The CDR3 nucleotides read TGCAGCGTTTCCGGCAGGGCGAACACTGAAGCTTTCTTT. This codes for CSVSGRANTEAFF.

This clonotype was detected a few times. The chain recombines TRBV11-1 with TRBJ2-1; no reliable D call. V lost 5 bases and J lost 4, with 12 bases in between. The CDR3 extends over 14 amino acids. The V gene's germline CDR1 is SGHAT and CDR2 FQDESV (reference sequence). The CDR3 reads CASSRTPGYNEQFF. CDR3 DNA sequence: TGTGCCAGCAGCCGAACCCCAGGTTACAATGAGCAGTTCTTC.

This clonotype was detected only a few times. This chain uses TRBV5-6 with TRBJ2-5; 12 nucleotides line up with TRBD2. The CDR3 has 17 residues. The V and J ends lost 1 base and 4 bases, in that order; junction bases with no gene match: 8. Germline V gene data show CDR1 as SGHDT and CDR2 as YYEEEE. The CDR3, as DNA: TGTGCCAGCAGCTTGCTAGCGGGGGGGCTACGTCGAGAGACCCAGTACTTC. This encodes CASSLLAGGLRRETQYF.

The genes are TRBV5-1 and TRBJ2-3, with 8 bases that match TRBD2. The CDR3 has 17 residues. V lost 0 bases and J lost 3; bases outside the gene matches: 9. The germline V gene has CDR1 SGHRS and CDR2 YFSETQ. CDR3 nucleotides: TGCGCCAGCAGCTTGGCCCGGATGAGCGGGGGAACAGATACGCAGTATTTT. This encodes CASSLARMSGGTDTQYF. The full variable domain, rest sourced from reference TRBV5-1 and TRBJ2-3, is KAGVTQTPRYLIKTRGQQVTLSCSPISGHRSVSWYQQTPGQGLQFLFEYFSETQRNKGNFPGRFSGRQFSNSRSEMNVSTLELGDSALYLCASSLARMSGGTDTQYFGPGTRLTVL.

V usage is TRBV20-1 and J usage is TRBJ2-5; 8 bases are shared with TRBD2. The CDR3 has 13 residues. CDR1 and CDR2 from the germline V gene are DFQATT and SNEGSKA (reference sequence). After removal of 2 bases from V and 5 bases from J, the junction contained 4 bases not matched to a gene. CDR3 sequence (DNA): TGCAGTGCTAGAAACGGGGGGGTGGAGACCCAGTACTTC. It specifies CSARNGGVETQYF.

This clonotype turned up a few times. This sequence joins TRBV7-2 and TRBJ2-7, with 9 nucleotides matching TRBD2. The CDR3 is 14 residues long. Trimming took 4 bases from V and 4 from J; bases not matched to a gene: 5. Germline CDR1 and CDR2: SGHTA and FQGNSA. This chain's CDR3 is CASSSEGLAYEQYF. The DNA of the CDR3 is TGTGCCAGCAGCTCGGAGGGACTAGCTTACGAGCAGTACTTC.

There are a few counts of this clonotype. V is TRBV5-1 and J is TRBJ2-5, with 7 bases aligning to TRBD1. Trimming cost V 1 base and J 5 bases; bases outside gene matches: 5. Germline values: CDR1 SGHRS, CDR2 YFSETQ. This CDR3 spans 14 amino acids. The CDR3 DNA sequence: TGCGCCAGCAGCTTGCAGGGGGATAGGGAGACCCAGTACTTC. This gives the protein CASSLQGDRETQYF.

The sample holds a few counts of this clonotype. V and J are TRBV2 and TRBJ1-1, with 8 bases matching TRBD1. The germline CDR1 and CDR2 sequences are SNHLY and FYNNEI. Trimming took 9 bases from V and 4 from J; bases not matched to a gene: 4. The CDR3 runs to 12 residues. CDR3: CASRQGITEAFF. CDR3 sequence (DNA): TGTGCCAGTCGACAGGGGATCACTGAAGCTTTCTTT.

V gene TRBV7-2 combines with J gene TRBJ2-5, with D perhaps matching TRBD1 (5 bases). This CDR3 contains 14 residues. The V gene's germline CDR1 is SGHTA and CDR2 FQGNSA. V lost 3 bases to trimming and J lost 1 base, with 9 bases between them. CDR3 region: CASSFDSFQETQYF. The DNA for the CDR3 is TGTGCCAGCAGCTTTGACAGCTTCCAAGAGACCCAGTACTTC.

This clonotype was found a few times. This chain's CDR3 is CASSLGTQRPGELFF. The CDR3 DNA reads as TGTGCCAGCAGTTTAGGGACACAGAGGCCCGGGGAGCTGTTTTTT. The V and J genes are TRBV12-3 or TRBV12-4 and TRBJ2-2; tentative D call: TRBD1 (5 bases). The CDR3 sequence is 15 residues long. Deletions cut 1 base from V and 6 bases from J, with 12 bases between.

The rearrangement joins TRBV11-2 to TRBJ2-1; 9 nucleotides line up with TRBD1. This CDR3 spans 15 amino acids. The J segment lost 8 bases and the V segment lost 7 bases, leaving 12 bases of the junction unmatched. Germline loops: CDR1 SGHAT, CDR2 FQNNGV. The CDR3: CASNLPGTGSYEQFF. CDR3 nucleotides: TGTGCCAGCAACCTACCGGGGACAGGGTCCTATGAGCAGTTCTTC. The full variable domain, rest sourced from reference TRBV11-2 and TRBJ2-1, is EAGVAQSPRYKIIEKRQSVAFWCNPISGHATLYWYQQILGQGPKLLIQFQNNGVVDDSQLPKDRFSAERLKGVDSTLKIQPAKLEDSAVYLCASNLPGTGSYEQFFGPGTRLTVL.

The chain has TRBV7-2 and TRBJ2-5; either TRBD1 or TRBD2 may fit D (5 bases each). Trimming removed 4 bases at V and 4 bases at J, with 13 bases between. The germline V gene has CDR1 SGHTA and CDR2 FQGNSA. There are 14 residues in the CDR3. CDR3 loop: CASSWGPTGETQYF. CDR3 nucleotide sequence: TGTGCCAGCAGCTGGGGACCGACGGGAGAGACCCAGTACTTC.

The chain carries TRBV18 and TRBJ2-3, with a possible D match to TRBD2 (6 bases). Germline V gene lookup returns CDR1 KGHSH and CDR2 LQKENI. There are 15 residues in the CDR3. Trimming left V 1 base short and J 10 bases short, with 18 bases between. DNA of the CDR3: TGTGCCAGCTCACCACTGCCACGGAGGGAGATCCCGCAGTATTTT. Translating gives CASSPLPRREIPQYF.

CDR3 nucleotide sequence: TGTGCCAGTAGTGATTGGACAGCGCCGGGAGAGACCCAGTACTTC. Translation: CASSDWTAPGETQYF. The chain combines TRBV19 with TRBJ2-5, with D maybe TRBD1 (6 bases). Germline values: CDR1 LNHDA, CDR2 SQIVND (reference sequence). CDR3 length: 15 residues. V lost 5 bases, J lost 4 bases, and 17 bases lay in between. The entire variable domain, with the rest obtained from reference TRBV19 and TRBJ2-5, is as follows: DGGITQSPKYLFRKEGQNVTLSCEQNLNHDAMYWYRQDPGQGLRLIYYSQIVNDFQKGDIAEGYSVSREKKESFPLTVTSAQKNPTAFYLCASSDWTAPGETQYFGPGTRLLVL.

The chain recombines TRBV4-1 with TRBJ1-1; 7 bases fit TRBD1. This CDR3 comprises 16 residues. In germline, CDR1 is MGHRA, CDR2 YSYEKL. V trimming: 1 base; J trimming: 0 bases; junction bases outside the gene matches: 5. The CDR3 region is CASSQGHDRVNTEAFF. CDR3 DNA: TGCGCCAGCAGCCAAGGACACGACAGGGTGAACACTGAAGCTTTCTTT.

This clonotype was seen more than once but under ten times. V and J are TRBV6-5 and TRBJ2-2; perhaps D is TRBD1 or TRBD2 (6 bases each). This CDR3 has 15 amino acids. CDR1 and CDR2 (germline): MNHEY, SVGAGI. The V gene lost 4 bases and the J gene lost 6 bases, with 15 bases spanning the gap. The CDR3 is CASSLLGGSPGELFF. CDR3 coding DNA: TGTGCCAGCAGTTTACTAGGGGGGTCCCCCGGGGAGCTGTTTTTT.

The chain uses TRBV4-1 and TRBJ2-7, with D perhaps TRBD1 (5 bases). Germline lookup yields CDR1 MGHRA and CDR2 YSYEKL. The CDR3 sequence is 15 residues long. Trimming cost V 0 bases and J 2 bases, with 11 bases left between them. CDR3 amino acids: CASSQDYQGTYEQYF. The CDR3 region has the DNA TGCGCCAGCAGCCAAGATTATCAGGGCACCTACGAGCAGTACTTC.

The chain recombines TRBV12-3 or TRBV12-4 with TRBJ2-1; 10 nucleotides agree with TRBD2. The CDR3 loop spans 18 amino acids. Trimming at V came to 3 bases and at J to 2 bases, leaving 10 bases not matched to a gene. The CDR3: CASSFARPGLAAYNEQFF. CDR3 coding DNA: TGTGCCAGCAGTTTTGCCCGGCCCGGACTAGCGGCCTACAATGAGCAGTTCTTC.

This clonotype has at least ten counts. The CDR3 DNA is TGTGCCACCAGCAGAGATCAGCGGAAGGGGAGGGAAAAACTGTTTTTT. It translates to CATSRDQRKGREKLFF. V gene TRBV15 combines with J gene TRBJ1-4; D may be TRBD1 (5 bases). With 0 bases removed from V and 8 bases from J, the gap between germline ends came to 16 bases. Germline V CDR1 and CDR2: LNHNV, YYDKDF (reference sequence). The CDR3 length is 16 residues.

This clonotype appeared a few times. This chain uses TRBV12-3 or TRBV12-4 with TRBJ2-5; 10 bases agree with TRBD1. This CDR3 has 14 residues. Germline trimming cut 1 base from V and 7 bases from J; bases unmatched to any gene: 3. The DNA of the CDR3 is TGTGCCAGCAGTTTAGGGCGGGACAGGGGGACCCAGTACTTC. It specifies CASSLGRDRGTQYF.

The chain combines TRBV5-1 with TRBJ1-1; TRBD1 might be the D (5 bases). V shed 0 bases and J shed 0 bases, with 9 bases lying between them. Germline CDR1 SGHRS, CDR2 YFSETQ. CDR3 length: 15 amino acids. The CDR3 reads CASSLVQGMNTEAFF. CDR3 in DNA: TGCGCCAGCAGCTTGGTGCAGGGAATGAACACTGAAGCTTTCTTT. Looking up the rest from reference TRBV5-1 and TRBJ1-1 gives the full variable domain: KAGVTQTPRYLIKTRGQQVTLSCSPISGHRSVSWYQQTPGQGLQFLFEYFSETQRNKGNFPGRFSGRQFSNSRSEMNVSTLELGDSALYLCASSLVQGMNTEAFFGQGTRLTVV.

The chain couples TRBV6-2 or TRBV6-3 to TRBJ1-3; D remains ambiguous. The CDR3 is made up of 15 amino acids. Germline V gives CDR1 MNHEY, CDR2 SVGEGT. The V end was cut by 6 bases, the J end by 0 bases, with 12 bases between. This CDR3 is CASSRRGSSGNTIYF. For the CDR3, the DNA is TGTGCCAGCAGCCGGAGAGGAAGCTCTGGAAACACCATATATTTT.

This chain joins TRBV24-1 and TRBJ2-2, with TRBD1 matching over 8 bases. Germline CDR1 is KGHDR and CDR2 is SFDVKD. The junction had 10 bases not matched to a gene; V was cut back by 5 bases and J by 6 bases. This CDR3 has 16 amino acids. The DNA of the CDR3 is TGTGCCACCAGTGTACCAGGGGGCGCGAAGGCCGGGGAGCTGTTTTTT. Protein sequence: CATSVPGGAKAGELFF.

This clonotype was seen more than once but under ten times. V usage is TRBV5-1 and J usage is TRBJ2-2; D perhaps matches TRBD1 (5 bases). Trimming removed 4 bases at V and 5 bases at J, with 12 bases between. CDR3 size: 14 residues. CDR1 and CDR2 from the germline V gene are SGHRS and YFSETQ. CDR3 nucleotides: TGCGCCAGCAGCGCGTACCAGGGAACCGGGGAGCTGTTTTTT. As protein: CASSAYQGTGELFF.

This clonotype was recorded only once. The rearrangement joins TRBV10-2 to TRBJ2-1, with 7 bases matching TRBD2. The CDR3 sequence is 15 residues long. After removal of 4 bases from V and 4 bases from J, the junction contained 7 bases not matched to a gene. Germline values: CDR1 WSHSY, CDR2 SAAADI. As DNA, the CDR3 is TGCGCCAGCAGTGCGCGGGGGATGACTTACAATGAGCAGTTCTTC. Translation: CASSARGMTYNEQFF.

The chain couples TRBV12-3 or TRBV12-4 to TRBJ1-1; TRBD1 matches 9 bases. The CDR3 sequence is 16 residues long. Trimming removed 1 base from V and 2 bases from J; junction bases left unmatched: 5. The CDR3 DNA is TGTGCCAGCAGTTTAGTGGACAGGGGAATAAACACTGAAGCTTTCTTT. It encodes CASSLVDRGINTEAFF.